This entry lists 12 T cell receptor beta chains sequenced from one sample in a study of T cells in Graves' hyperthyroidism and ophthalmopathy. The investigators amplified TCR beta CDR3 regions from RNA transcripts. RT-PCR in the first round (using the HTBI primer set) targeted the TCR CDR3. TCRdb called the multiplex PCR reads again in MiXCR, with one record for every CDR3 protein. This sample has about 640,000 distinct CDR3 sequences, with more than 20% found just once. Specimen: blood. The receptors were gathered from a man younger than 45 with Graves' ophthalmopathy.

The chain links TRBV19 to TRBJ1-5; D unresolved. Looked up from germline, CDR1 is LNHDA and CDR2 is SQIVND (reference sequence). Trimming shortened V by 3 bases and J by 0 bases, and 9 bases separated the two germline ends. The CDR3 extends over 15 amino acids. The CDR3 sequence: CASSIRGDSNQPQHF. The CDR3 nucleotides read TGTGCCAGTAGTATCCGGGGAGATAGCAATCAGCCCCAGCATTTT.

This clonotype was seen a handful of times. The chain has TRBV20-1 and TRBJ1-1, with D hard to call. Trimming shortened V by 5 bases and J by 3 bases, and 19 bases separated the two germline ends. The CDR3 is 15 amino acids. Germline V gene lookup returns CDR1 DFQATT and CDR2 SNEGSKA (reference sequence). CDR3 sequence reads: CSALPPSLSYTEAFF. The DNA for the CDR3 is TGCAGTGCTCTCCCCCCCTCACTATCGTACACTGAAGCTTTCTTT.

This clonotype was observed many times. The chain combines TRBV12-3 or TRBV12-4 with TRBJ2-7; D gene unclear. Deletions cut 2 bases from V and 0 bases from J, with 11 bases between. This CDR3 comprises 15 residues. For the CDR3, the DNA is TGTGCCAGCAGTTTAAACTCCGCCCTCTCCTACGAGCAGTACTTC. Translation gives CASSLNSALSYEQYF.

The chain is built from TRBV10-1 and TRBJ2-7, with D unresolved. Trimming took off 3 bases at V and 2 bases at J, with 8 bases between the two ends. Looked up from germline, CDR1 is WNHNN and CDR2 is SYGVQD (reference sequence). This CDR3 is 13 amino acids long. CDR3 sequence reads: CASSDGLTYEQYF. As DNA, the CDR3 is TGCGCCAGCAGTGATGGTCTTACCTACGAGCAGTACTTC.

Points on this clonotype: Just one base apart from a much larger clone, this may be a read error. Written as DNA, the CDR3 is TGTGCCAGCAGCACCGGACAGTTCCGAGAGACCCAGTACTTC. It specifies CASSTGQFRETQYF. The chain is built from TRBV7-8 and TRBJ2-5; tentatively, D is TRBD1 (6 bases). CDR3 length: 14 amino acids. CDR1 is SGHVS and CDR2 is FQNEAQ in the germline V gene. Trimming pared 5 bases from V and 4 bases from J, leaving 14 bases between.

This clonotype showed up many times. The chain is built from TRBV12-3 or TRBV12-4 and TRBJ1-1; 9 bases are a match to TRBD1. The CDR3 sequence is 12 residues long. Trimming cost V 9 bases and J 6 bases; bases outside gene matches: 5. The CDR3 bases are TGTGCCAGTGGGACAGGGACCCCTGAAGCTTTCTTT. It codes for CASGTGTPEAFF.

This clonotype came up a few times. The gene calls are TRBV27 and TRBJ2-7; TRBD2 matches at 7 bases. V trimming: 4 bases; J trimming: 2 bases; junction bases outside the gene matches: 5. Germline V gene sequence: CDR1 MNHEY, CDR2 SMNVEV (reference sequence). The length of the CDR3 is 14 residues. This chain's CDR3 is CASSYVAGAYEQYF. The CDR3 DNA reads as TGTGCCAGCAGTTATGTAGCGGGTGCCTACGAGCAGTACTTC.

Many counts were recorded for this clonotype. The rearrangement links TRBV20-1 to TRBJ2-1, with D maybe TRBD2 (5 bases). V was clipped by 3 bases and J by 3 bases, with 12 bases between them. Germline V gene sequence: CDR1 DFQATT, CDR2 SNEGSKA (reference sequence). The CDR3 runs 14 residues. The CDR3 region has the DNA TGCAGTGCTAGCTCCCGGGAAGGCTACAATGAGCAGTTCTTC. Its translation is CSASSREGYNEQFF.

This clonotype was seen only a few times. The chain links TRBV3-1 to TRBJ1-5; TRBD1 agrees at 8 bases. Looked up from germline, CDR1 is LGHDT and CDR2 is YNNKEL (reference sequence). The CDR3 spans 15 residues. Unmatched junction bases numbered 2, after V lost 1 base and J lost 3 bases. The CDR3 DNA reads TGTGCCAGCAGCCAAGGGGGACAGGTCAATCAGCCCCAGCATTTT. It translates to CASSQGGQVNQPQHF.

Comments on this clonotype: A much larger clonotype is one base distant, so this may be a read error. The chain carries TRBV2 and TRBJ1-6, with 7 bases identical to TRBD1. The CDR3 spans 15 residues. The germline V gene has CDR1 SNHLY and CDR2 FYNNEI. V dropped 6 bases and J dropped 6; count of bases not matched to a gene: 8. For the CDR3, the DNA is TGTGCCAGCAGACATTTGGACAGGTCTAATTCACCCCTCCACTTT. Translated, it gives CASRHLDRSNSPLHF.

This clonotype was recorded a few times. The CDR3 here is CASSPRLTNEQFF. The CDR3 DNA reads as TGTGCCAGCAGCCCGAGACTAACAAATGAGCAGTTCTTC. This chain links TRBV7-9 with TRBJ2-1, with a possible D match to TRBD2 (5 bases). The CDR3 sequence is 13 residues long. Germline CDR1 reads SEHNR; CDR2 reads FQNEAQ (reference sequence). V dropped 5 bases and J dropped 7 bases, with 12 bases sitting between them.

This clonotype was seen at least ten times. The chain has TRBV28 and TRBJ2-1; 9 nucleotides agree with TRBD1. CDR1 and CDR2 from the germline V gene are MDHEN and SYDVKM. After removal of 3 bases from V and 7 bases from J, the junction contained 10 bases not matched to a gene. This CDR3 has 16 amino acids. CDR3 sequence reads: CASSFAGTGFQNEQFF. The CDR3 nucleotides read TGTGCCAGCAGTTTTGCCGGGACAGGGTTTCAAAATGAGCAGTTCTTC.